This T cell receptor (beta chain) was identified in a study of blood T cell repertoires in COVID-19. Background on the study: Italy, Spain and the United States were the sources of the convalescent and acute COVID-19 samples. PBMCs, B-cell-depleted T cells, or T cells were the source of the cDNA or gDNA that made up the material.

Per the study methods: Reference gene primer amplification in the assay estimated nucleated cell counts. This table comes from immunoSEQ multiplex PCR, and its TCRdb copy is limited to in-frame clones, with some not included. That table is the source of V, J and clone size, and D and trimming were worked out from the DNA. This table has over 130,000 clones, 84% appearing once. Looked up from germline, CDR1 is LGHDT and CDR2 is YNNKEL (reference sequence). The CDR3 contains 16 residues. V lost 0 bases and J lost 3, with 11 bases in between. Sequences were obtained from peripheral blood. The chain couples TRBV3-1 (or the pseudogene TRBV3-2) to TRBJ2-2; D unclear. The receptor comes from a man between 70 and 80 years old with acute or convalescent COVID-19. For the CDR3, the DNA is TGTGCCAGCAGCCAAGAGGCAGGCGCATACACCGGGGAGCTGTTTTTT. It yields the protein CASSQEAGAYTGELFF.